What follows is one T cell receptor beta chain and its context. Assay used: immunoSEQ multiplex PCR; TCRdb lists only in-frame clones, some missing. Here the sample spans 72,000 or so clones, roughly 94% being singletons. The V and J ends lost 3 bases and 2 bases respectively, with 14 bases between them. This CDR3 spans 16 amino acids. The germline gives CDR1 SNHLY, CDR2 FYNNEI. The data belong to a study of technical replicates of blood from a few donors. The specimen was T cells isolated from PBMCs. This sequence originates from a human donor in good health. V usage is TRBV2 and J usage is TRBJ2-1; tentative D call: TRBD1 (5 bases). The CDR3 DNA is TGTGCCAGCAGTGACATCGGTACAGGAACCTACAATGAGCAGTTCTTC. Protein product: CASSDIGTGTYNEQFF.